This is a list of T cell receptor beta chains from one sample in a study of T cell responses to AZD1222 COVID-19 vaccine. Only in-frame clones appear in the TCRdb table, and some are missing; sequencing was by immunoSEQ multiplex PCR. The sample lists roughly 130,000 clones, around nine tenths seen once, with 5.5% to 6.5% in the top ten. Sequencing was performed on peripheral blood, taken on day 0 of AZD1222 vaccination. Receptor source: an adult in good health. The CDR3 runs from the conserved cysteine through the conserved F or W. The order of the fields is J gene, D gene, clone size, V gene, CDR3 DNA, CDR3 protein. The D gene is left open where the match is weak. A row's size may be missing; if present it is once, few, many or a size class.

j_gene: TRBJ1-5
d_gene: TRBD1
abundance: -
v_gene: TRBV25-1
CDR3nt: TGTGCCAGCACCCAGGGGGGTGGTCAGCCCCAGCATTTT
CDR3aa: CASTQGGGQPQHF

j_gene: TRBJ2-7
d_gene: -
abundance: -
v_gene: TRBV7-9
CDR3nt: TGTGCCAGCAGCCCTGGGGCCTACGAGCAGTACTTC
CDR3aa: CASSPGAYEQYF

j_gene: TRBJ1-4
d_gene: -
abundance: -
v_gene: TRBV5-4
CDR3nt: TGTGCCAGCAGCTCAGACCCAGCAACTAATGAAAAACTGTTTTTT
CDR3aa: CASSSDPATNEKLFF

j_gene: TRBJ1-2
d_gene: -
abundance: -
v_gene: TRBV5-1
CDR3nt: TGCGCCAGCAGCTTGGGCCGGGCCTCCTATGGCTACACCTTC
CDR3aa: CASSLGRASYGYTF

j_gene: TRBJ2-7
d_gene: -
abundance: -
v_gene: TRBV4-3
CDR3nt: TGCGCCAGCAGCCAAGGAAGGACAGCCTACGAGCAGTACTTC
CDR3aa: CASSQGRTAYEQYF

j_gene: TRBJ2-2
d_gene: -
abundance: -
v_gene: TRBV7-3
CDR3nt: TGTGCCAGCAGCTTAAGCCCGTTGCACGGGGAGCTGTTTTTT
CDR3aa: CASSLSPLHGELFF

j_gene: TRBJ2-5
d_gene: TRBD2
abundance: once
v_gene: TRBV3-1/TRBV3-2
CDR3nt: TGTGCCAGCAGCCAAGATTGGTCGCTTAGCGGGAGGGCCCCAGAGACCCAGTACTTC
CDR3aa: CASSQDWSLSGRAPETQYF

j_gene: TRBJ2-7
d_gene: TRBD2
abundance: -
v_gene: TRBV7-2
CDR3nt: TGTGCCAGCAGCTCGAAAGGACTAGCGCCCTCCTACGAGCAGTACTTC
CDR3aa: CASSSKGLAPSYEQYF

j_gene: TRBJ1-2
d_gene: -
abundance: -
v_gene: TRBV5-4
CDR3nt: TGTGCCAGCAGCTTCGACGGCAGGACCCCTGACTATGGCTACACCTTC
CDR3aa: CASSFDGRTPDYGYTF

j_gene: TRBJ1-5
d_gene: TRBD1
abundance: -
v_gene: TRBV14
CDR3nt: TGTGCCAGCAGCCAAGTCGGCTTAAGTCGTTTTTCTTCAGGGGGCAGCCAGCCCCAGCATTTT
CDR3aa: CASSQVGLSRFSSGGSQPQHF

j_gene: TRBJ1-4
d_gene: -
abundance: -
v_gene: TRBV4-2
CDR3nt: TGTGCCAGCAGCCAAGAACCCGGGCCTAGGCAGGAAAAACTGTTTTTT
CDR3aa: CASSQEPGPRQEKLFF

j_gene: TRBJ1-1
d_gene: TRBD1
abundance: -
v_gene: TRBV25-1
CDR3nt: TGTGCCAGCATTGGGGACAGGCGCACTGAAGCTTTCTTT
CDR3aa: CASIGDRRTEAFF

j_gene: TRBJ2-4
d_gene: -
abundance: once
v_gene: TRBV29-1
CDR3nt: TGCAGCGTTTACGGTGGGAACATTCAGTACTTC
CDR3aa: CSVYGGNIQYF

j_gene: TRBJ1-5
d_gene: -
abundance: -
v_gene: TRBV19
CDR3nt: TGTGCCAGTAGTGTCCAGGGCAATCAGCCCCAGCATTTT
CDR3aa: CASSVQGNQPQHF

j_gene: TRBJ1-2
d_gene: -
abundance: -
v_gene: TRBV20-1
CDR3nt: TGCAGTGCCCCATTGCATCGTGGTACCTTC
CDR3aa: CSAPLHRGTF

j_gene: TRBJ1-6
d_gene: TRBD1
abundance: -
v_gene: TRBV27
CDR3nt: TGTGCCAGCAGTTTGTCTACTCCAGGGGGCCGAGATTCACCCCTCCACTTT
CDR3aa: CASSLSTPGGRDSPLHF

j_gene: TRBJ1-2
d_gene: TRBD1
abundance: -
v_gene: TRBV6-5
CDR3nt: TGTGCCAGCAGTCCGACCCCGGACAGGAACTATGGCTACACCTTC
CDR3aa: CASSPTPDRNYGYTF

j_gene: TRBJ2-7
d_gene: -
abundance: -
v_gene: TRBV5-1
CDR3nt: TGCGCCAGCAGCTCTACGGGGAATTTCTACGAGCAGTACTTC
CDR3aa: CASSSTGNFYEQYF

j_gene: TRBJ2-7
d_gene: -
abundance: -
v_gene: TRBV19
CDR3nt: TGTGCCAGTAGTATTAGGACGGACCTCGTTAACGAGCAGTACTTC
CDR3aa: CASSIRTDLVNEQYF

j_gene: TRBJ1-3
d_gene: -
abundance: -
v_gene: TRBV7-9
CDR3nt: TGTGCCAGCAGCTTAGGGCCGACGGTAAACATATATTTT
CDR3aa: CASSLGPTVNIYF

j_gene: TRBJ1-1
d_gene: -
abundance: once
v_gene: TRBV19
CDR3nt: TGTGCCAGTAGATTAGCTCCGAACACTGAAGCTTTCTTT
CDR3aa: CASRLAPNTEAFF

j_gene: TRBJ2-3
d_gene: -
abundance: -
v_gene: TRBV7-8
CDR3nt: TGTGCCAGCAGCTTAGACAGTAGCACAGATACGCAGTATTTT
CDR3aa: CASSLDSSTDTQYF

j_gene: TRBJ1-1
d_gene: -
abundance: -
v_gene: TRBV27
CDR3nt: TGTGCCAGCAGTCCGCGGGGGGGGACTGAAGCTTTCTTT
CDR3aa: CASSPRGGTEAFF

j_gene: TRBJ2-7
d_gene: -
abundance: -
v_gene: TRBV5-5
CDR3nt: TGTGCCAGCAGCCTTCCCAAGTACGAGCAGTACTTC
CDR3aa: CASSLPKYEQYF

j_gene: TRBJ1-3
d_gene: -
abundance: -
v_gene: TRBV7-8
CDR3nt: TGTGCCAGCAGCTCTTCATACAGGAGCTCTGGAAACACCATATATTTT
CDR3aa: CASSSSYRSSGNTIYF

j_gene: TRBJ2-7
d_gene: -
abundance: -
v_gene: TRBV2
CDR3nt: TGTGCCACGCGTGAGGGGAGGGGGGACTACGAGCAGTACTTC
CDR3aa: CATREGRGDYEQYF

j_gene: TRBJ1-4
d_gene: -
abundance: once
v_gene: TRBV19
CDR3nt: TGTGCCAGTAGTATCGTCGGCCCCCGAGGTGAAAAACTGTTTTTT
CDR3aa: CASSIVGPRGEKLFF

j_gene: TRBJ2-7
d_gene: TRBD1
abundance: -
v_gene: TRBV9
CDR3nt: TGTGCCAGCAGCGTAGAGGGGGCAAAAAACGAGCAGTACTTC
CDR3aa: CASSVEGAKNEQYF

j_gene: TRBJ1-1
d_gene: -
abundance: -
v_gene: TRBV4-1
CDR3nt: TGCGCCAGCAGCCAAGAAGGTAGGACTGAAGCTTTCTTT
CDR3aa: CASSQEGRTEAFF

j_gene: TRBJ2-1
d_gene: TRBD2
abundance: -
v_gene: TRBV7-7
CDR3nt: TGTGCCAGCAGCTTAGGTCTAGCGGGAGACAATGAGCAGTTCTTC
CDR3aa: CASSLGLAGDNEQFF

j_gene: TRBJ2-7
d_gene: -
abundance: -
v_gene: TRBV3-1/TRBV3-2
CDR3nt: TGTGCCAGCAGCCCCCCTGGCAGGCGACCTTACGAGCAGTACTTC
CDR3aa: CASSPPGRRPYEQYF

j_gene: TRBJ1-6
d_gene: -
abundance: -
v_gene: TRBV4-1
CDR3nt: TGCGCCAGCAGTTCCGGGACGCAGGTCTCACCCCTCCACTTT
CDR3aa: CASSSGTQVSPLHF

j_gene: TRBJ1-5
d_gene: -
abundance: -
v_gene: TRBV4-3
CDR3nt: TGCGCCAGCAGCCAAGCCATAAATCAGCCCCAGCATTTT
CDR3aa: CASSQAINQPQHF

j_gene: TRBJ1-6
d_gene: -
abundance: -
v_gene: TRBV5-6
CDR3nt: TGTGCCAGCAGCTCGACCGCTCCTAATTCACCCCTCCACTTT
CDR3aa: CASSSTAPNSPLHF

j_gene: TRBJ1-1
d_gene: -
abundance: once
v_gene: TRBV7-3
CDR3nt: TGTGCCAGCAGCTTAGCACAGCTCTCGCGGGGGGCTGAAGCTTTCTTT
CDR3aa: CASSLAQLSRGAEAFF

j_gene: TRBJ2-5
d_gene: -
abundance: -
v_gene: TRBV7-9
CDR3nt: TGTGCCAGCAGCTCCAGGGTGAAAGAGACCCAGTACTTC
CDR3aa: CASSSRVKETQYF

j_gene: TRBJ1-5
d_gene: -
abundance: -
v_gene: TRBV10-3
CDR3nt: TGTGCCATCAGTGAGTCGGGACACCCAGGCAATCAGCCCCAGCATTTT
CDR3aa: CAISESGHPGNQPQHF

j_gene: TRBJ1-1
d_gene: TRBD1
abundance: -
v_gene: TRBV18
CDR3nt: TGTGCCAGCTCACCACTTCAGTCAGGGGGGGACACTGAAGCTTTCTTT
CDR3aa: CASSPLQSGGDTEAFF

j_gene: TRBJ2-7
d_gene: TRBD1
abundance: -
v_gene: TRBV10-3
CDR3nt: TGTGCCATCAGGGAGGACAGGGGGAACTTCGGGCAGTACTTC
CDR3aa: CAIREDRGNFGQYF

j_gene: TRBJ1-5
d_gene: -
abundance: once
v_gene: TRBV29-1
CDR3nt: TGCAGCGTTCGGGACAACTACAATCAGCCCCAGCATTTT
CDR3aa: CSVRDNYNQPQHF

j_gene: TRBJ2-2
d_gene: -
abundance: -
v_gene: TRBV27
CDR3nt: TGTGCCAGCAGTTTACGGAGGGACCGTAAGAACACCGGGGAGCTGTTTTTT
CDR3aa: CASSLRRDRKNTGELFF

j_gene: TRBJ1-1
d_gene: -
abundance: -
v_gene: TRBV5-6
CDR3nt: TGTGCCAGCAGCTTGGTGGGCTCCTATCAGGAAGCTTTCTTT
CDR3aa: CASSLVGSYQEAFF

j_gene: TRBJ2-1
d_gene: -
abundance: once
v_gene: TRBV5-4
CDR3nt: TGTGCCAGCAGCTTGGGGCAGGGTCGGCAGGATGAGCAGTTCTTC
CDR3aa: CASSLGQGRQDEQFF

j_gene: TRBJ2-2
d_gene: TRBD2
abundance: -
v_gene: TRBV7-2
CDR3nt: TGTGCCAGCAGCCCAGGACTAGCGGGAGCAAGCGGGGAGCTGTTTTTT
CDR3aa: CASSPGLAGASGELFF

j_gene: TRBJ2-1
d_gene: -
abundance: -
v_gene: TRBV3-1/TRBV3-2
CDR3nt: TGTGCCAGCAGCCAAGCCGCGGCCACTGAGCAGTTCTTC
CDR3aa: CASSQAAATEQFF